These 23 T cell receptor beta chains came from one sample sequenced in a study of blood T cell repertoires in COVID-19. Measured with immunoSEQ multiplex PCR; TCRdb has only the in-frame clones, and not every one. The sample lists around 140,000 clones; more than 75% were seen once. The sample consisted of PBMCs or T cells enriched from blood (not recorded which). These receptors were collected from a man between 60 and 70 years old who had recovered from COVID-19.

This chain links TRBV12-3 or TRBV12-4 with TRBJ2-1; no clear D gene. The CDR3 covers 12 residues. V lost 7 bases and J lost 7, with 11 bases in between. CDR3 loop: CASTTTQNEQFF. The DNA of the CDR3 is TGTGCCAGCACCACGACTCAGAATGAGCAGTTCTTC.

This chain connects TRBV12-3 or TRBV12-4 to TRBJ2-1, with TRBD2 as a possible D gene (5 bases). Trimming took off 6 bases at V and 8 bases at J, with 8 bases between the two ends. The CDR3 totals 11 residues. As DNA, the CDR3 is TGTGCCAGCAGACTAGGGTATGAGCAGTTCTTC. Translated, it gives CASRLGYEQFF.

The chain is built from TRBV28 and TRBJ1-1; the match to TRBD1 covers 7 bases. CDR3 length: 16 residues. J lost 2 bases, V lost 4 bases, and 10 bases had no gene match. Germline CDR1 reads MDHEN; CDR2 reads SYDVKM. The CDR3 DNA sequence: TGTGCCAGCAGTTCTCGACAGGGACCGGAAAACACTGAAGCTTTCTTT. Translating gives CASSSRQGPENTEAFF.

The table lists this clone with a count of one. The chain couples TRBV2 to TRBJ1-1; 7 bases agree with TRBD1. The CDR3 contains 15 residues. Germline V gene data show CDR1 as SNHLY and CDR2 as FYNNEI. The trim removed 4 bases at V and 3 bases at J, leaving 8 bases unmatched. CDR3 in DNA: TGTGCCAGCAGTGCCCGGACAGGCCTACACACTGAAGCTTTCTTT. This encodes CASSARTGLHTEAFF.

J is TRBJ1-5 and V is TRBV2; unclear D gene. CDR1 is SNHLY, CDR2 FYNNEI, per germline. V lost 3 bases, J lost 6 bases, and 12 bases lay in between. The CDR3 length is 14 residues. The CDR3 nucleotides read TGTGCCAGCAGTGAGCCCACAGTGGGTCAGCCCCAGCATTTT. Amino acid sequence: CASSEPTVGQPQHF.

This rearrangement joins TRBV5-1 to TRBJ2-5; 10 bases agree with TRBD2. CDR1 SGHRS and CDR2 YFSETQ come from the germline V gene. With 4 bases clipped from V and 4 bases from J, the junction kept 4 bases outside the gene matches. This CDR3 region has 14 residues. CDR3 bases: TGCGCCAGCAGCCCTAGGACTAGCGGAGAGACCCAGTACTTC. This translates into CASSPRTSGETQYF. The full variable domain, rest sourced from reference TRBV5-1 and TRBJ2-5, is KAGVTQTPRYLIKTRGQQVTLSCSPISGHRSVSWYQQTPGQGLQFLFEYFSETQRNKGNFPGRFSGRQFSNSRSEMNVSTLELGDSALYLCASSPRTSGETQYFGPGTRLLVL.

The J gene is TRBJ2-1, the V gene TRBV7-2; 9 positions agree with TRBD2. This CDR3 spans 16 amino acids. Trimming cost V 1 base and J 8 bases; bases outside gene matches: 9. Germline CDR1 reads SGHTA; CDR2 reads FQGNSA. The CDR3 nucleotides read TGTGCCAGCAGCTTAGTATTGGGAGCGGGAGGCCATGAGCAGTTCTTC. Encoded protein: CASSLVLGAGGHEQFF.

The chain's CDR3 is CASSPAGSGYGYTF. CDR3 nucleotide sequence: TGTGCCAGCAGCCCGGCGGGTAGTGGGTATGGCTACACCTTC. The J gene is TRBJ1-2, the V gene TRBV5-5, with D hard to call. Trimming cost V 4 bases and J 5 bases, with 15 bases left between them. Germline V gene sequence: CDR1 SGHKS, CDR2 YYEKEE (reference sequence). This CDR3 region has 14 residues.

The rearrangement joins TRBV4-1 to TRBJ2-2; 8 positions match TRBD2. V was pared by 0 bases and J by 5 bases, with 8 bases of the junction left unmatched. Germline CDR1 is MGHRA and CDR2 is YSYEKL. CDR3 length equals 17 residues. CDR3 sequence: CASSQDHGTSGTGELFF. The CDR3 DNA reads TGCGCCAGCAGCCAAGATCACGGGACTAGTGGTACCGGGGAGCTGTTTTTT.

This clone was seen a few times. The chain combines TRBV6-5 with TRBJ1-5; TRBD1 aligns across 8 bases. The length of the CDR3 is 15 residues. From germline, CDR1 is MNHEY and CDR2 SVGAGI. V lost 6 bases and J lost 6; bases outside the gene matches: 10. This CDR3 reads CASSLTQGEGQPQHF. The CDR3 DNA follows: TGTGCCAGCAGCTTGACACAGGGGGAAGGTCAGCCCCAGCATTTT.

This rearrangement joins TRBV10-2 to TRBJ1-6; D ambiguous. Germline lookup yields CDR1 WSHSY and CDR2 SAAADI. CDR3 size: 14 residues. The V gene lost 5 bases and the J gene lost 5 bases, with 10 bases spanning the gap. In DNA, the CDR3 is TGCGCCAGCAGTTTCCAGGTGCATAATTCACCCCTCCACTTT. Translating it yields CASSFQVHNSPLHF.

The rearrangement joins TRBV5-1 to TRBJ2-1, with 8 bases identical to TRBD2. Per the germline V gene, CDR1 is SGHRS and CDR2 is YFSETQ. Losses at the gene ends were 1 base for V and 0 bases for J; bases not matched to a gene: 3. This CDR3 is built from 16 residues. This CDR3 reads CASSLLLADSYNEQFF. The CDR3 DNA sequence: TGCGCCAGCAGCTTGCTACTAGCGGACTCCTACAATGAGCAGTTCTTC.

The CDR3 bases are TGCGCCAGCAGCCCGAGGGGACAGCTGAACACTGAAGCTTTCTTT. Translation gives CASSPRGQLNTEAFF. The chain carries TRBV5-1 and TRBJ1-1; 7 positions match TRBD1. Germline CDR1 SGHRS, CDR2 YFSETQ. V dropped 4 bases and J dropped 0; count of bases not matched to a gene: 6. CDR3 length: 15 amino acids.

The chain links TRBV9 to TRBJ2-7; 7 nucleotides align to TRBD2. Germline V gives CDR1 SGDLS, CDR2 YYNGEE. The J segment lost 2 bases and the V segment lost 4 bases, leaving 9 bases of the junction unmatched. The CDR3 is made up of 15 amino acids. The CDR3: CASSPSRLAPYEQYF. CDR3 DNA sequence: TGTGCCAGCAGCCCTAGTCGACTAGCACCCTACGAGCAGTACTTC. The full variable domain, rest sourced from reference TRBV9 and TRBJ2-7, is DSGVTQTPKHLITATGQRVTLRCSPRSGDLSVYWYQQSLDQGLQFLIQYYNGEERAKGNILERFSAQQFPDLHSELNLSSLELGDSALYFCASSPSRLAPYEQYFGPGTRLTVT.

The gene calls are TRBV30 and TRBJ1-5, with D tentatively TRBD1 (6 bases). Germline V lookup: CDR1 GTSNPN, CDR2 SVGIG (reference sequence). Trimming shortened V by 0 bases and J by 4 bases, and 13 bases separated the two germline ends. CDR3 length: 15 residues. The CDR3 loop is CAWSVRSTGNQPQHF. DNA for the CDR3: TGTGCCTGGAGTGTACGTAGTACAGGGAATCAGCCCCAGCATTTT.

The gene calls are TRBV6-5 and TRBJ1-4; D is unresolved. V was trimmed by 0 bases and J by 4 bases, leaving 6 bases between them. Germline V gene sequence: CDR1 MNHEY, CDR2 SVGAGI. The CDR3 spans 14 residues. This chain's CDR3 is CASSYSQLNEKLFF. CDR3 nucleotides: TGTGCCAGCAGTTACTCACAGCTTAATGAAAAACTGTTTTTT.

The genes are TRBV28 and TRBJ1-6, with a possible D match to TRBD1 (6 bases). CDR1 is MDHEN and CDR2 is SYDVKM in the germline V gene. The ends were cut back, 8 bases at V and 0 bases at J, with 17 bases in the middle. The length of the CDR3 is 17 residues. The chain's CDR3 is CASQAGALSSYNSPLHF. The CDR3 nucleotides read TGTGCCAGCCAGGCAGGGGCCCTTAGCTCCTATAATTCACCCCTCCACTTT.

The chain is built from TRBV18 and TRBJ2-5, with D perhaps TRBD2 (5 bases). Germline values: CDR1 KGHSH, CDR2 LQKENI. V lost 6 bases, J lost 4 bases, and 15 bases lay in between. The CDR3 has 14 amino acids. CDR3 DNA: TGTGCCAGCTCCCAAGATATCGGGGTAGAGACCCAGTACTTC. Its translation: CASSQDIGVETQYF.

Written as DNA, the CDR3 is TGTGCCAGCAGCGTGGTTCCGGGAGATACGCAGTATTTT. This encodes CASSVVPGDTQYF. This chain links TRBV9 with TRBJ2-3, with no clear D. V was shortened by 2 bases and J by 5 bases, with 9 bases between the two germline ends. Germline CDR1 and CDR2: SGDLS and YYNGEE. The CDR3 loop spans 13 amino acids.

V gene TRBV28 combines with J gene TRBJ2-7; 7 nucleotides line up with TRBD1. Trimming cost V 5 bases and J 3 bases; bases outside gene matches: 4. The CDR3 is 13 amino acids. Germline assignment: CDR1 MDHEN and CDR2 SYDVKM. CDR3 in amino acids: CASSLTGSYEQYF. CDR3 sequence (DNA): TGTGCCAGCAGTCTGACAGGGAGCTACGAGCAGTACTTC. Full variable domain (remainder filled in from reference TRBV28 and TRBJ2-7): DVKVTQSSRYLVKRTGEKVFLECVQDMDHENMFWYRQDPGLGLRLIYFSYDVKMKEKGDIPEGYSVSREKKERFSLILESASTNQTSMYLCASSLTGSYEQYFGPGTRLTVT.

The chain carries TRBV3-1 (or the pseudogene TRBV3-2) and TRBJ1-3, with D tentatively TRBD1 (6 bases). V lost 4 bases and J 4 bases, leaving 14 bases between the germline ends. This CDR3 region has 15 residues. Germline V gene data show CDR1 as LGHDT and CDR2 as YNNKEL (reference sequence). The CDR3 DNA is TGTGCCAGCAGCCGCCCATTTACAGGGGGAAACACCATATATTTT. Translating gives CASSRPFTGGNTIYF.

The chain carries TRBV5-8 and TRBJ2-3; 7 bases agree with TRBD1. The V gene's germline CDR1 is SGHTS and CDR2 YDEGEE. The length of the CDR3 is 14 residues. The V gene end was trimmed by 5 bases and the J gene end by 1 base; junction bases not matched to a gene: 4. Written as DNA, the CDR3 is TGTGCCAGCAGTTCGGGACAGCGCACAGATACGCAGTATTTT. Its translation: CASSSGQRTDTQYF.

The chain links TRBV6-5 to TRBJ1-2; D is possibly TRBD1 (5 bases). This CDR3 is 15 amino acids long. Per germline, CDR1 MNHEY and CDR2 SVGAGI. V was cut by 0 bases and J by 5 bases, with 13 bases left in between. This CDR3 reads CASSYSGGGGYGYTF. The CDR3 DNA is TGTGCCAGCAGTTACTCTGGGGGAGGTGGGTATGGCTACACCTTC.